This record covers a single TCR beta chain. Its antigen is unidentified. This record belongs to a study of shared clonotypes between healthy human individuals. The repertoire was sequenced with immunoSEQ multiplex PCR; TCRdb's copy has only in-frame clones and lacks some. The sample holds around 2.1 million clones, 85% to 95% seen once. Study-wide results and caveats: The sampled material consisted only of blood, and tissue repertoires are likely to differ.

Terminally differentiated effector memory CD45RA+ cells were excluded by CCR7 positive selection of CD45RO-negative cells. The origin of this receptor is a man between 18 and 29 years old in good health. Some clones in this sample may be carry-over from other donors' samples. The sequencing sample was made of naive CD8+ T cells from PBMCs.

CDR3 DNA sequence: TGCGCCAGCAGCTCCGGGACAGGGTTCGAGCAGTACTTC. Protein product: CASSSGTGFEQYF. The chain links TRBV5-1 to TRBJ2-7; 9 nucleotides line up with TRBD1. In germline, CDR1 is SGHRS, CDR2 YFSETQ. V lost 3 bases, J lost 6 bases, and 4 bases stayed unmatched. The CDR3 totals 13 residues.